The clone carrying this T cell receptor beta chain was seen ten or more times. Its target is not known. Sequenced patients had shown CD8+CD57+ cell expansion by flow cytometry. Patients, without exception, had severe acquired aplastic anemia. Patients had undergone no therapy by the time their blood was sampled. This CDR3 is built from 15 residues. The V segment lost 5 bases and the J segment 6 bases; nucleotides outside the gene matches: 12. The germline V gene encodes CDR1 SEHNR and CDR2 FQNEAQ (reference sequence). Genomic DNA, serving as template, underwent TCR beta VDJ and CDR3 profiling. TCRdb processed the reads anew with MiXCR; each CDR3 protein has one entry. The sample yields hundreds of thousands of distinct CDR3 sequences, less than 35% seen once. This entry is derived from a study of CD8+CD57+ T cells in acquired aplastic anemia. Points from the study as a whole: There were fewer than 35 CD8+ CDR3 sequences that occurred in both patients and controls.

The sample comprised sorted CD4+, CD8+, or CD8+CD57+ T cells (not recorded which) from PBMCs. The gene calls are TRBV7-9 and TRBJ1-2, with 7 bases that match TRBD1. The sequence came from a human donor with aplastic anemia. CDR3 DNA: TGTGCCAGCAGCCCAACGACAGGGATGGTACATGGCTACACCTTC. As protein: CASSPTTGMVHGYTF.